This T cell receptor (beta chain) emerged from a study of vaccination and CD4 T cells after COVID-19. Study details: No peptide, an HIV-1 Nef pool, or a CEFX pool was what each control culture received.

Time point given: late sampling 161 to 241 days after vaccination in three convalescent patients. The treatment denotes: roughly nine-day PBMC culture with coronavirus spike peptide pools or control peptides (ViraFEST assay). Oncomine TCR Beta short-read sequencing was applied to DNA from cultured CD4+ T cells. TCRdb recomputed calls from the PCR reads with MiXCR, one row per CDR3 protein. The repertoire holds 20,000 to 30,000 distinct CDR3 sequences, about 42% seen once, with 4.1% in the top ten. Comments on this clonotype: Its cognate antigen is unknown.

The source is a human donor who had recovered from COVID-19. This specimen was CD4+ T cells from blood, cultured in vitro, taken about 7 months after SARS-CoV-2 vaccination.

CDR3 region: CASSLFGFGGPEQFF. CDR3 coding DNA: TGTGCCAGCAGTTTATTTGGATTCGGGGGGCCTGAGCAGTTCTTC. The chain combines TRBV28 with TRBJ2-1; D possibly corresponds to TRBD2 (7 bases). Germline CDR1 is MDHEN and CDR2 is SYDVKM. With 1 base removed from V and 9 bases from J, the gap between germline ends came to 16 bases. This CDR3 is 15 amino acids long.